This T cell receptor (beta chain) derives from a study of T cells after posttransplantation cyclophosphamide. The repertoire was sequenced with immunoSEQ multiplex PCR; TCRdb's copy has only in-frame clones and lacks some. The sample lists 12,000 or so clones, about 89% occurring once. The CDR3 contains 14 residues. Germline values: CDR1 MDHEN, CDR2 SYDVKM. Trimming stripped 2 bases from V and 2 bases from J, with 8 bases between. Study conclusions and caveats: Recipient CMV seropositivity and CMV reactivation strongly tracked TRB clonality. Donor CD8+ memory clones often dominated recipient blood repertoires at later times. Skin or GI-infiltrating T cells shared few TRB sequences with blood.

Details on this clone: No antigen is known for it.

A marrow graft followed busulfan-fludarabine conditioning, with cyclophosphamide on days +3 and +4. The source is a female patient between 30 and 40 years old who received an allogeneic stem cell transplant from an unrelated donor, was CMV-positive, and had no GVHD. Some T cells may be provided by the graft donor. The specimen comprised PBMCs, sampled after allogeneic stem cell transplant with posttransplant cyclophosphamide. This chain links TRBV28 with TRBJ2-3; the D is unclear. The DNA for the CDR3 is TGTGCCAGCAGTTTAGACACCTACACAGATACGCAGTATTTT. It yields the protein CASSLDTYTDTQYF.